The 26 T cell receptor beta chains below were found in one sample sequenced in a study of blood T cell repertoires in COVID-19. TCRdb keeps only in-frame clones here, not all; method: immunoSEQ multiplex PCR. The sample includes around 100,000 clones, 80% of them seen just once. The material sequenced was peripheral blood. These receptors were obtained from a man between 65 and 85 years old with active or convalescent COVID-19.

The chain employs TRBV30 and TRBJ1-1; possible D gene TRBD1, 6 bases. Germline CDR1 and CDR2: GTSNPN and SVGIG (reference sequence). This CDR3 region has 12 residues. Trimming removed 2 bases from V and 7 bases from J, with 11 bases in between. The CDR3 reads CAWSKQGIEAFF. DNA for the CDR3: TGTGCCTGGAGTAAACAGGGAATTGAAGCTTTCTTT.

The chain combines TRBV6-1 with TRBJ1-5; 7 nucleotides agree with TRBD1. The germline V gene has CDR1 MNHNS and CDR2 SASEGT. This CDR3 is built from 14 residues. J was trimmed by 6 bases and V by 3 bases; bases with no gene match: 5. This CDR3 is CASSEVGGGQPQHF. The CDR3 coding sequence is TGTGCCAGCAGTGAGGTAGGGGGCGGTCAGCCCCAGCATTTT.

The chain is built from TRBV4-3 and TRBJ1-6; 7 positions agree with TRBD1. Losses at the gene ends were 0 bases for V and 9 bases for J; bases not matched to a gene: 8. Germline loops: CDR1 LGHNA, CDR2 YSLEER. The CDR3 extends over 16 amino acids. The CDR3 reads CASSQDLTGSVSPLHF. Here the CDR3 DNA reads TGCGCCAGCAGCCAAGATCTGACAGGGAGTGTTTCACCCCTCCACTTT.

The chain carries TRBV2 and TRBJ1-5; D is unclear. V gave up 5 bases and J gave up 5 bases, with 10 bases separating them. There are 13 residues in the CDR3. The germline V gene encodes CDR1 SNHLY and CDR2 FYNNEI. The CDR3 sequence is CASSPAGYQPQHF. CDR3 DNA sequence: TGTGCCAGCAGTCCGGCGGGTTATCAGCCCCAGCATTTT.

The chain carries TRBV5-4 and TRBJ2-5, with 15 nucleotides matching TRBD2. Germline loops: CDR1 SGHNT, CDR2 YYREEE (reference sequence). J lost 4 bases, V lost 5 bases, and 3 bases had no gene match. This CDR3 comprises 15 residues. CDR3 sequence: CASRGGLAGGETQYF. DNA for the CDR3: TGTGCCAGCAGGGGGGGACTAGCGGGAGGAGAGACCCAGTACTTC.

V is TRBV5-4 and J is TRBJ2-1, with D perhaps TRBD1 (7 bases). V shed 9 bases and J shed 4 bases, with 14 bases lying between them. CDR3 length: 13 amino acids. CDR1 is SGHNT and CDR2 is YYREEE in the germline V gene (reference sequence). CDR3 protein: CATAGQLYNEQFF. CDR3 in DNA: TGTGCCACCGCGGGACAGTTATACAATGAGCAGTTCTTC.

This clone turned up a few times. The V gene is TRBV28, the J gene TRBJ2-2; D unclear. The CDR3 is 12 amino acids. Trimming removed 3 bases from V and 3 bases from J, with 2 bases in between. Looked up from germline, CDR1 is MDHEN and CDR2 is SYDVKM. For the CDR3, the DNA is TGTGCCAGCAGTTTCGACACCGGGGAGCTGTTTTTT. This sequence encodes CASSFDTGELFF.

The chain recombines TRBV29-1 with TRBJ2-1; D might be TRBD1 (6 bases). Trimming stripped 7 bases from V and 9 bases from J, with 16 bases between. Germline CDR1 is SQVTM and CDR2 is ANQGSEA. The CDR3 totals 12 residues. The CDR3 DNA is TGCAGCGACAGGGTAACAGTAGGTGAGCAGTTCTTC. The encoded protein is CSDRVTVGEQFF.

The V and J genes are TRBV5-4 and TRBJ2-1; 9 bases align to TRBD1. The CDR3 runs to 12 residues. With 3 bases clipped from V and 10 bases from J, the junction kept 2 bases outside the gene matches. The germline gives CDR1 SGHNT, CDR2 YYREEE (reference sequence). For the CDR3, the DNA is TGTGCCAGCAGCTGGGACAGGGACGAGCAGTTCTTC. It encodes CASSWDRDEQFF.

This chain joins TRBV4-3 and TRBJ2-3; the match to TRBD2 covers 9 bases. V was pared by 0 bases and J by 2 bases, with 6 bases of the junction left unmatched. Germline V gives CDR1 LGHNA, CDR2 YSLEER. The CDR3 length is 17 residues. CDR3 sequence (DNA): TGCGCCAGCAGCCAAGAAAGGCTAGCGGGGTTCACAGATACGCAGTATTTT. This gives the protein CASSQERLAGFTDTQYF.

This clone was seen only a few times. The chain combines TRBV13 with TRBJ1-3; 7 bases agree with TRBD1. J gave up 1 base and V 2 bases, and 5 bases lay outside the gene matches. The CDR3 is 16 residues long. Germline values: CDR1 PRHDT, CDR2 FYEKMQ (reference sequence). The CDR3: CASSLQGEGSGNTIYF. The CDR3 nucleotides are TGTGCCAGCAGCTTACAGGGGGAAGGATCTGGAAACACCATATATTTT.

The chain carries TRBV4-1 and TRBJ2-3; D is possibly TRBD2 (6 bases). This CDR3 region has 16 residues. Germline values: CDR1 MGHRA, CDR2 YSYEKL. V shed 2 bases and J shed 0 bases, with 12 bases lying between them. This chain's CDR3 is CASSQSSSGSTDTQYF. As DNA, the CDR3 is TGCGCCAGCAGCCAATCCTCAAGCGGGAGCACAGATACGCAGTATTTT.

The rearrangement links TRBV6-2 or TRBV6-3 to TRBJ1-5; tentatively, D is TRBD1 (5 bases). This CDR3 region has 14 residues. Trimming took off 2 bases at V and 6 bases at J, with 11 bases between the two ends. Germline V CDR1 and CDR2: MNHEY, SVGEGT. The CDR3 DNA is TGTGCCAGCAGTTACCGCAGGGTGCGTCAGCCCCAGCATTTT. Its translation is CASSYRRVRQPQHF.

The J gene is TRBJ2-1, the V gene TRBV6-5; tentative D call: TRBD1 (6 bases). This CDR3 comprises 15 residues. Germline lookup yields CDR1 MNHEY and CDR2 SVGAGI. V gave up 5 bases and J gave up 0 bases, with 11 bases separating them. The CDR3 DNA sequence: TGTGCCAGCAGTCTACGACAGGTCTCCTACAATGAGCAGTTCTTC. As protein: CASSLRQVSYNEQFF.

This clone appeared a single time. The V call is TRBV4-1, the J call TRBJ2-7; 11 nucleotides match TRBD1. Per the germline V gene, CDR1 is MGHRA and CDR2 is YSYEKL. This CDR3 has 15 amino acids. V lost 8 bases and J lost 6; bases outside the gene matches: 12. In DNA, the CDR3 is TGCGCCAGCGGCCCTAGGACAGGGGGCTCATCCGAGCAGTACTTC. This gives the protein CASGPRTGGSSEQYF.

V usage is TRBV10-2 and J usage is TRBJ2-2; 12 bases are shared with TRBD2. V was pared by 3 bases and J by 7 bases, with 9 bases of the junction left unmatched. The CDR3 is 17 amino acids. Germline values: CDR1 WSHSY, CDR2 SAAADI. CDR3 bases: TGCGCCAGCAGTGAAAGCGAGCTAGCGGGGGGGAGCGGGGAGCTGTTTTTT. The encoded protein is CASSESELAGGSGELFF.

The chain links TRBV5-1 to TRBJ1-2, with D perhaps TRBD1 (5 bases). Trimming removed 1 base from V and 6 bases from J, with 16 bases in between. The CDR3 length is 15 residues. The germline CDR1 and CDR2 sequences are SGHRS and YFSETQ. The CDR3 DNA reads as TGCGCCAGCAGCTTGAGGCCAGGGAATTTAGATGGCTACACCTTC. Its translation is CASSLRPGNLDGYTF.

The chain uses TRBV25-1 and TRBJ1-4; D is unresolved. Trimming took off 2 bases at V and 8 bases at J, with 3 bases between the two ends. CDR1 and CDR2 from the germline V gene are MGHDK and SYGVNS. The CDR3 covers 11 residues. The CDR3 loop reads CASSEREKLFF. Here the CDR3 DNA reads TGTGCCAGCAGTGAACGGGAAAAACTGTTTTTT. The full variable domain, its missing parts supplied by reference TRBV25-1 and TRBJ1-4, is EADIYQTPRYLVIGTGKKITLECSQTMGHDKMYWYQQDPGMELHLIHYSYGVNSTEKGDLSSESTVSRIRTEHFPLTLESARPSHTSQYLCASSEREKLFFGSGTQLSVL.

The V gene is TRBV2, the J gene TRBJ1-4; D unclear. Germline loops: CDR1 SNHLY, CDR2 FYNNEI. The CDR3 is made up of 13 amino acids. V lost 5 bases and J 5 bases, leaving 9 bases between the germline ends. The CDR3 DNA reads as TGTGCCAGCAGTCGAGGCCCAAATGAAAAACTGTTTTTT. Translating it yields CASSRGPNEKLFF.

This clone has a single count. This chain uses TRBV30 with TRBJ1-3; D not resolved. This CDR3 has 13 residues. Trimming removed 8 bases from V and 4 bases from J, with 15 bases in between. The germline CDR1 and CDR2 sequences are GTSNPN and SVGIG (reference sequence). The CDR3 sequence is CAARGVDGNTIYF. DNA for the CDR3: TGTGCCGCCCGCGGGGTAGACGGAAACACCATATATTTT.

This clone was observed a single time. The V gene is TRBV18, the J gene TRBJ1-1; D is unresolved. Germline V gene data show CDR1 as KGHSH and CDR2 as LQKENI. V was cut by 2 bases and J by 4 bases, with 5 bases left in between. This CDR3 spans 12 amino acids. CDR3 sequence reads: CASSPESTEAFF. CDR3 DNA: TGTGCCAGCTCACCAGAGTCCACTGAAGCTTTCTTT.

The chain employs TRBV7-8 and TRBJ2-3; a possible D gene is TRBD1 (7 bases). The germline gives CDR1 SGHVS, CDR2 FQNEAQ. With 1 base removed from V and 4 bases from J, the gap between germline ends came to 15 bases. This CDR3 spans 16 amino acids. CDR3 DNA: TGTGCCAGCAGCTTAGTGCAGGGGGAGGTCTCAGATACGCAGTATTTT. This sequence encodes CASSLVQGEVSDTQYF. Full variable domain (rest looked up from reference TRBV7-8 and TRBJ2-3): GAGVSQSPRYKVAKRGQDVALRCDPISGHVSLFWYQQALGQGPEFLTYFQNEAQLDKSGLPSDRFFAERPEGSVSTLKIQRTQQEDSAVYLCASSLVQGEVSDTQYFGPGTRLTVL.

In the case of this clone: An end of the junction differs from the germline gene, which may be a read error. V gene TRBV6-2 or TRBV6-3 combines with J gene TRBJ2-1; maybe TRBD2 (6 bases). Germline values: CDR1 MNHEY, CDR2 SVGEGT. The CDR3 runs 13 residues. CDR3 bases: TGTGCCAGCAGTAGGTTCGGGACTCCCATTTTGCTCTTC. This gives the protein CASSRFGTPILLF.

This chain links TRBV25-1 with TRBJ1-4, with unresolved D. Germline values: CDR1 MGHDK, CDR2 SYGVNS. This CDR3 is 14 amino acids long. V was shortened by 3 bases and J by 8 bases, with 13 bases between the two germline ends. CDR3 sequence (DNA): TGTGCCAGCAGTGAGGAGAGGTTTGGCGAAAAACTGTTTTTT. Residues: CASSEERFGEKLFF.

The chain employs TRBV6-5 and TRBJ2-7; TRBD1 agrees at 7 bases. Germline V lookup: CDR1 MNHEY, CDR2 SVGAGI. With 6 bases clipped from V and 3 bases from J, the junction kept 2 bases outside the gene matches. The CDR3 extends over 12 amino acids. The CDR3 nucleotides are TGTGCCAGCAGGACAGGGAACTACGAGCAGTACTTC. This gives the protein CASRTGNYEQYF.

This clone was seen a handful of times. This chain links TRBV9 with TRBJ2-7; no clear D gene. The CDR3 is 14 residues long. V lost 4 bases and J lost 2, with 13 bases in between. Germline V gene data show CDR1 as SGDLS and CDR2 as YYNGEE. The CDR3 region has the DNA TGTGCCAGCAGCCCTTGGGCTGACGCCTACGAGCAGTACTTC. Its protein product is CASSPWADAYEQYF.